What follows are 13 T cell receptor beta chains derived from one specimen sequenced in a study of T cell repertoires in cytomegalovirus infection. TCRdb itself ran the reads through MiXCR, one entry per CDR3 protein. The data hold approximately 990,000 distinct CDR3 sequences, with around 32% observed a single time. These TCRs' antigens remain unknown. Sequenced material: cultured CD8+ T cells from PBMCs, taken from culture after CMV antigen stimulation. These receptor sequences come from a human donor in good health (CMV status not recorded). Some clones in this sample may be carry-over from other donors' samples.

Concerning this clonotype itself: One base away lies a much larger clone, so this may be a sequencing read error. This chain joins TRBV7-2 and TRBJ1-1; D might be TRBD1 (6 bases). Per germline, CDR1 SGHTA and CDR2 FQGNSA. The CDR3 totals 15 residues. DNA of the CDR3: TGTGCCAACAGCTTAGGTTCTGCGGGGGCAGGTGAAGCTTTCTTT. Its translation: CANSLGSAGAGEAFF.

The rearrangement uses TRBV15 and TRBJ2-1; 10 bases match TRBD1. The CDR3 is 15 amino acids. V shed 5 bases and J 3 bases; nucleotides not matched to a gene: 4. Germline V lookup: CDR1 LNHNV, CDR2 YYDKDF (reference sequence). CDR3 sequence (DNA): TGTGCCACCAGCGGACGGACAGGGGGCTACAATGAGCAGTTCTTC. Protein sequence: CATSGRTGGYNEQFF.

The chain carries TRBV19 and TRBJ1-1, with 7 positions matching TRBD1. V shed 7 bases and J 2 bases; nucleotides not matched to a gene: 19. CDR1 and CDR2 (germline): LNHDA, SQIVND (reference sequence). The CDR3 contains 18 residues. CDR3: CASIKPGGTVKLNTEAFF. CDR3 coding DNA: TGTGCCAGTATTAAACCTGGGGGGACAGTTAAACTAAACACTGAAGCTTTCTTT.

V and J are TRBV20-1 and TRBJ1-2; a possible D gene is TRBD1 (6 bases). Germline CDR1 DFQATT, CDR2 SNEGSKA (reference sequence). The germline V and J ends were trimmed by 0 bases and 1 base, with 6 bases remaining between them. The CDR3 is 13 residues long. DNA for the CDR3: TGCAGTGCTAGAGAGGACAGTAACTATGGCTACACCTTC. Amino acids: CSAREDSNYGYTF.

This clonotype has more than one count but fewer than ten. CDR3 in amino acids: CASSSYSPDRDGGELFF. The DNA for the CDR3 is TGTGCCAGCAGCTCCTACTCACCGGACAGGGATGGCGGGGAGCTGTTTTTT. V usage is TRBV11-3 and J usage is TRBJ2-2; 8 nucleotides match TRBD1. The CDR3 sequence is 17 residues long. With V trimmed by 4 bases and J by 7 bases, 14 bases remained unmatched. Germline lookup yields CDR1 SGHNT and CDR2 YENEEA.

CDR3 sequence (DNA): TGTGCCAGCTCATCTGGAATAGCGGGGCGCGATGAGCAGTTCTTC. It is translated as CASSSGIAGRDEQFF. J is TRBJ2-1 and V is TRBV18; 8 bases agree with TRBD2. The CDR3 is 15 amino acids. V lost 5 bases, J lost 8 bases, and 11 bases stayed unmatched. Germline V gene sequence: CDR1 KGHSH, CDR2 LQKENI.

The CDR3 DNA follows: TGTGCCAGCAGTTTAATGGGCGGGGGGTTGAGTGAGACCCAGTACTTC. Amino acids: CASSLMGGGLSETQYF. V is TRBV28 and J is TRBJ2-5, with 8 positions matching TRBD2. CDR1 is MDHEN, CDR2 SYDVKM, per germline. The ends lost 2 bases at V and 5 bases at J; junction bases unmatched: 10. The CDR3 contains 16 residues.

The chain recombines TRBV7-8 with TRBJ1-4; possibly TRBD1 for D (5 bases). Germline-derived CDR1 and CDR2 are SGHVS and FQNEAQ. The CDR3 length is 10 residues. The germline V and J ends were trimmed by 8 bases and 11 bases, with 9 bases remaining between them. The CDR3 nucleotides read TGTGCCAGCGGGGGACCGAAACTGTTTTTT. Encoded protein: CASGGPKLFF.

The rearrangement joins TRBV10-3 to TRBJ1-5, with a possible D match to TRBD1 (6 bases). V gave up 3 bases and J gave up 0 bases, with 15 bases separating them. The CDR3 is 17 residues long. The germline V gene has CDR1 ENHRY and CDR2 SYGVKD. The CDR3 sequence: CAISEFRGRNSNQPQHF. CDR3 nucleotide sequence: TGTGCCATCAGTGAATTCCGGGGGCGGAATAGCAATCAGCCCCAGCATTTT.

The chain couples TRBV12-3 or TRBV12-4 to TRBJ2-3; D perhaps matches TRBD2 (5 bases). The CDR3 sequence is 14 residues long. The germline V and J ends were trimmed by 6 bases and 2 bases, with 12 bases remaining between them. The CDR3 is CASSGIPNTDTQYF. DNA of the CDR3: TGTGCCAGCAGCGGGATCCCCAACACAGATACGCAGTATTTT.

V gene TRBV6-6 combines with J gene TRBJ1-2, with TRBD1 matching over 9 bases. Trimming removed 7 bases from V and 3 bases from J; junction bases left unmatched: 3. This CDR3 is 13 amino acids long. Germline V gene sequence: CDR1 MNHNY, CDR2 SVGAGI (reference sequence). The CDR3 DNA reads TGTGCCAGCATTGACAGGGGGGACTATGGCTACACCTTC. This translates into CASIDRGDYGYTF.

This clonotype was counted only a few times. V and J are TRBV6-1 and TRBJ1-1; D unresolved. The CDR3 covers 18 residues. With 1 base removed from V and 4 bases from J, the gap between germline ends came to 22 bases. CDR1 and CDR2 from the germline V gene are MNHNS and SASEGT. CDR3 region: CASSEGPITRRDRTEAFF. The CDR3 DNA reads TGTGCCAGCAGTGAAGGCCCAATTACGCGGAGGGATCGCACTGAAGCTTTCTTT.

The chain joins TRBV7-3 to TRBJ1-4; 8 bases are a match to TRBD1. In germline, CDR1 is SGHTA, CDR2 FQGTGA. The ends lost 4 bases at V and 0 bases at J; junction bases unmatched: 16. This CDR3 contains 20 residues. This CDR3 reads CASSSWTGLTETATNEKLFF. For the CDR3, the DNA is TGTGCCAGCAGCTCCTGGACAGGGCTAACTGAGACTGCAACTAATGAAAAACTGTTTTTT.